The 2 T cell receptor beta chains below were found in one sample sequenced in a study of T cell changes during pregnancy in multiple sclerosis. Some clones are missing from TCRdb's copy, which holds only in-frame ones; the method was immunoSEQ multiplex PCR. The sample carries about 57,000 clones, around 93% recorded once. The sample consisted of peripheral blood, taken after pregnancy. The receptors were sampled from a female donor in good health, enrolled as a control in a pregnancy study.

CDR3 nucleotide sequence: TGTGCCAGCAGCTTAGTCGCTAGCACCGGGACCCAGTACTTC. Encoded protein: CASSLVASTGTQYF. V and J are TRBV11-3 and TRBJ2-5, with D perhaps matching TRBD2 (5 bases). Germline V CDR1 and CDR2: SGHNT, YENEEA. The CDR3 has 14 residues. The ends were cut back, 1 base at V and 7 bases at J, with 13 bases in the middle.

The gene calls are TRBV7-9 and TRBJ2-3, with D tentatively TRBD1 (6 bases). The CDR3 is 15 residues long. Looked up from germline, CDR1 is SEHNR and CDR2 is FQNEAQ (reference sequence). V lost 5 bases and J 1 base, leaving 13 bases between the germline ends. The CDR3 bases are TGTGCCAGCAGCACGACTCACAGGGGCACAGATACGCAGTATTTT. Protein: CASSTTHRGTDTQYF.